Following are 12 T cell receptor beta chains from one sample sequenced in a study of persistence of HIV-infected CD4 T cells (TCRdb year 2020). Their specific antigens are unknown. The treatment or condition label on this specimen signifies: suppressive antiretroviral therapy. As a nonspecific positive control representing the CD4+ T cell repertoire, cells were stimulated with anti-CD3/anti-CD28 magnetic beads. Responding CD4+ T cells were sorted by upregulation of both CD40 ligand and CD69. The immunoSEQ hsTCRB assay version 4 in survey mode was used to sequence TCRbeta repertoires from genomic DNA. The source is immuneACCESS, and TCRdb retained only in-frame sequences with V and J called. Part of the clones is not carried over; for the studies checked, unresolved V genes explain less than half of this, and the remainder is unexplained. This sample lists about 45,000 clones; approximately 90% were detected once. The ten largest account for 3.3% of the sample.

This specimen was CD4+ T cells sorted from PBMCs after roughly 18-hour stimulation, taken from a patient who received antiretroviral therapy. The sample's cell subset or site label, in plain terms: CD40L+CD69+ CD4 T cells responding to anti-CD3/anti-CD28 beads, representing the overall repertoire. The receptors stem from an adult woman with HIV who was CMV-seropositive.

This clone was seen only a few times. The chain employs TRBV10-2 and TRBJ2-7; 7 nucleotides align to TRBD2. J gave up 6 bases and V 4 bases, and 12 bases lay outside the gene matches. Germline V CDR1 and CDR2: WSHSY, SAAADI. The CDR3 is 15 residues long. The CDR3: CASSGTRGSRGEQYF. As DNA, the CDR3 is TGCGCCAGCAGTGGGACTAGAGGGAGTAGGGGCGAGCAGTACTTC.

This chain connects TRBV19 to TRBJ1-2; no clear D gene. Germline assignment: CDR1 LNHDA and CDR2 SQIVND (reference sequence). The CDR3 has 15 amino acids. V shed 0 bases and J shed 3 bases, with 11 bases lying between them. The CDR3 protein is CASSIDRQTYYGYTF. The CDR3 DNA follows: TGTGCCAGTAGTATAGATCGGCAGACCTACTATGGCTACACCTTC.

The chain employs TRBV7-2 and TRBJ2-5; 7 bases are a match to TRBD1. Trimming at V came to 1 base and at J to 4 bases, leaving 3 bases not matched to a gene. The CDR3 has 14 residues. CDR1 SGHTA and CDR2 FQGNSA come from the germline V gene. The DNA for the CDR3 is TGTGCCAGCAGCTTAGAGGGGGCGGGAGAGACCCAGTACTTC. It yields the protein CASSLEGAGETQYF.

The V call is TRBV6-5, the J call TRBJ2-7; D is ambiguous. Trimming cost V 5 bases and J 1 base, with 15 bases left between them. Germline assignment: CDR1 MNHEY and CDR2 SVGAGI. The CDR3 consists of 15 residues. The CDR3 reads CASSNGLGASYEQYF. CDR3 in DNA: TGTGCCAGCAGTAACGGATTGGGCGCGTCCTACGAGCAGTACTTC.

J is TRBJ2-2 and V is TRBV7-3, with a tentative D call TRBD1 (5 bases). Trimming stripped 6 bases from V and 1 base from J, with 12 bases between. CDR1 and CDR2 (germline): SGHTA, FQGTGA. The CDR3 loop spans 15 amino acids. This CDR3 reads CASSARTQNTGELFF. CDR3 bases: TGTGCCAGCAGTGCGAGGACACAGAACACCGGGGAGCTGTTTTTT.

The chain carries TRBV24-1 and TRBJ2-1; 7 nucleotides match TRBD1. This CDR3 comprises 16 residues. Germline values: CDR1 KGHDR, CDR2 SFDVKD. The V segment lost 3 bases and the J segment 1 base; nucleotides outside the gene matches: 5. CDR3 DNA sequence: TGTGCCACCAGTGATAACAGGGGTGGGTCCTACAATGAGCAGTTCTTC. It yields the protein CATSDNRGGSYNEQFF.

The rearrangement uses TRBV7-2 and TRBJ1-3; D call uncertain. The CDR3 contains 15 residues. Per the germline V gene, CDR1 is SGHTA and CDR2 is FQGNSA. Trimming cost V 2 bases and J 4 bases, with 12 bases left between them. CDR3 region: CASSLSEGAGNTIYF. CDR3 in DNA: TGTGCCAGCAGCTTAAGTGAGGGCGCGGGAAACACCATATATTTT.

This sequence joins TRBV7-9 and TRBJ1-4, with D uncertain. Germline V CDR1 and CDR2: SEHNR, FQNEAQ (reference sequence). V gave up 4 bases and J gave up 5 bases, with 11 bases separating them. This CDR3 region has 14 residues. The CDR3 loop is CASSSGDSNEKLFF. The DNA for the CDR3 is TGTGCCAGCAGCTCTGGCGATTCAAATGAAAAACTGTTTTTT. The full variable domain, with the rest looked up from reference TRBV7-9 and TRBJ1-4, is DTGVSQNPRHKITKRGQNVTFRCDPISEHNRLYWYRQTLGQGPEFLTYFQNEAQLEKSRLLSDRFSAERPKGSFSTLEIQRTEQGDSAMYLCASSSGDSNEKLFFGSGTQLSVL.

V usage is TRBV24-1 and J usage is TRBJ2-3; 10 positions agree with TRBD1. CDR1 is KGHDR, CDR2 SFDVKD, per germline. Trimming at V came to 9 bases and at J to 2 bases, leaving 7 bases not matched to a gene. CDR3 length: 15 residues. The DNA of the CDR3 is TGTGCCACCTCTCCCGGGACAGGGGCCACAGATACGCAGTATTTT. Translation gives CATSPGTGATDTQYF.

The chain has TRBV6-5 and TRBJ1-5; 8 nucleotides match TRBD1. The CDR3 is 14 amino acids. Germline V gives CDR1 MNHEY, CDR2 SVGAGI. The V and J ends lost 6 bases and 1 base, in that order; junction bases with no gene match: 2. The CDR3 sequence is CASRQGGSNQPQHF. The CDR3 nucleotides are TGTGCCAGCAGACAGGGGGGAAGCAATCAGCCCCAGCATTTT.

J is TRBJ1-2 and V is TRBV6-5; unclear D gene. Germline CDR1 is MNHEY and CDR2 is SVGAGI. V lost 8 bases and J 4 bases, leaving 11 bases between the germline ends. CDR3 length equals 12 residues. The CDR3 loop reads CASRRGIYGYTF. The CDR3 region has the DNA TGTGCCAGCCGACGCGGGATCTATGGCTACACCTTC.

The chain joins TRBV28 to TRBJ2-7; 11 nucleotides match TRBD1. CDR3 length: 13 residues. With V trimmed by 7 bases and J by 3 bases, 2 bases remained unmatched. The germline V gene encodes CDR1 MDHEN and CDR2 SYDVKM. The CDR3 coding sequence is TGTGCCAGCATTGGGACAGGGGGCTACGAGCAGTACTTC. Its translation is CASIGTGGYEQYF.